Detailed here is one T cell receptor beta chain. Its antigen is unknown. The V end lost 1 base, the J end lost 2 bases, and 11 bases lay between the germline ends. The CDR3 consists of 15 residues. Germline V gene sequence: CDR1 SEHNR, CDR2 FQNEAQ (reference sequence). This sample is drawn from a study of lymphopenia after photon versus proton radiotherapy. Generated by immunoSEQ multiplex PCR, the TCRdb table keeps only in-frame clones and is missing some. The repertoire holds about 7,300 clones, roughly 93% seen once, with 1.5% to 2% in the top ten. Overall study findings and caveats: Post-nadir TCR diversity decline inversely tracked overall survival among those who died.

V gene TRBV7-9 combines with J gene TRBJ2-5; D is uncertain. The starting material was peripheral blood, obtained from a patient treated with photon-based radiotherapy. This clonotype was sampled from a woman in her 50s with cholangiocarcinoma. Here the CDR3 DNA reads TGTGCCAGCAGCTTAGGACTGAACTTGCAAGAGACCCAGTACTTC. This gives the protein CASSLGLNLQETQYF.